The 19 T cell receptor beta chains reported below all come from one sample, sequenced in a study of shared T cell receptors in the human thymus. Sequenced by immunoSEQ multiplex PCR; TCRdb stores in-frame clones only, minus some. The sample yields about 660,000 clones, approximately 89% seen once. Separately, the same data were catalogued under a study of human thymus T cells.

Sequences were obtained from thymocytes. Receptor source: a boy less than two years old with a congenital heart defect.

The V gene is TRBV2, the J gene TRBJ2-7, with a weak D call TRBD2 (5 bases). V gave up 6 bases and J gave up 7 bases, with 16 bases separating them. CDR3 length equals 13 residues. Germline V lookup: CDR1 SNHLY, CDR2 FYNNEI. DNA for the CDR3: TGTGCCAGCAGCCCCAGGAGGTGGGTTGAGCAGTACTTC. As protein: CASSPRRWVEQYF.

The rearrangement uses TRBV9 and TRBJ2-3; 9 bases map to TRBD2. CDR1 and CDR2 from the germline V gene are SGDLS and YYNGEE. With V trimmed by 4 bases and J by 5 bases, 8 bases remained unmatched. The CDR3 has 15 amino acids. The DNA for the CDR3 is TGTGCCAGCAGCTGGAATAGCGGGGGCGGAGATACGCAGTATTTT. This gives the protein CASSWNSGGGDTQYF.

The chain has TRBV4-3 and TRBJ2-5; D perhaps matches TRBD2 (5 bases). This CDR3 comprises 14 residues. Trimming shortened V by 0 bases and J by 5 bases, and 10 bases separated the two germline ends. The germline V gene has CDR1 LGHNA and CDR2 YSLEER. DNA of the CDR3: TGCGCCAGCAGCCAAGATTGGGCGGGCGAGACCCAGTACTTC. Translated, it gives CASSQDWAGETQYF.

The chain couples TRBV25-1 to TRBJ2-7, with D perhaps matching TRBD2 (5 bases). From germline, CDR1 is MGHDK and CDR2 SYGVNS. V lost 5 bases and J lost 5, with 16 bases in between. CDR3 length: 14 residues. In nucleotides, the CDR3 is TGTGCCAGCAGTTTGAGGGAACAGACCGACGAGCAGTACTTC. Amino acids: CASSLREQTDEQYF.

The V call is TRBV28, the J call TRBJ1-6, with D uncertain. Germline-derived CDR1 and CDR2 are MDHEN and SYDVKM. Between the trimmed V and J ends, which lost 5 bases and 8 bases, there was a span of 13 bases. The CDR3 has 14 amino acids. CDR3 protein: CASSPGKVYSPLHF. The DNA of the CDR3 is TGTGCCAGCAGTCCCGGGAAGGTTTATTCACCCCTCCACTTT.

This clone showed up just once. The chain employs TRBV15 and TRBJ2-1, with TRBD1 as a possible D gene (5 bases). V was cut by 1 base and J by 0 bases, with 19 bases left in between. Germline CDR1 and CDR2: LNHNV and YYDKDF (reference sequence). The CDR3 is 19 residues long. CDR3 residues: CATSRGGSSGASSYNEQFF. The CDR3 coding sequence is TGTGCCACCAGCAGAGGAGGTTCCAGTGGGGCAAGCTCCTACAATGAGCAGTTCTTC. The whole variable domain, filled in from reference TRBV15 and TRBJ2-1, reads DAMVIQNPRYQVTQFGKPVTLSCSQTLNHNVMYWYQQKSSQAPKLLFHYYDKDFNNEADTPDNFQSRRPNTSFCFLDIRSPGLGDTAMYLCATSRGGSSGASSYNEQFFGPGTRLTVL.

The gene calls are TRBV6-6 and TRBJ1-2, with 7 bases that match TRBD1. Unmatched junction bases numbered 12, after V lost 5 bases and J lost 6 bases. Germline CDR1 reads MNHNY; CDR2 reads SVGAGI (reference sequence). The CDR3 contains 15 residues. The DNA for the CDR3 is TGTGCCAGCAGTCCTCGACAGGGTGGTAGCGATGGCTACACCTTC. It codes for CASSPRQGGSDGYTF.

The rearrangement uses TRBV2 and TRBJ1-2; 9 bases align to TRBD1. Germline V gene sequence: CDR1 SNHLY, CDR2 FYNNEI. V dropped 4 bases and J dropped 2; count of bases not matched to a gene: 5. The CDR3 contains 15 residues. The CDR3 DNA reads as TGTGCCAGCAGTGTAGACAGGGGGGCGAACTATGGCTACACCTTC. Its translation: CASSVDRGANYGYTF.

CDR3 amino acids: CASSLRVGAGVYNEQFF. CDR3 DNA sequence: TGTGCCAGCAGCTTAAGGGTCGGAGCGGGAGTTTACAATGAGCAGTTCTTC. The chain combines TRBV11-2 with TRBJ2-1, with TRBD2 matching over 8 bases. Germline CDR1 and CDR2: SGHAT and FQNNGV. CDR3 size: 17 residues. Trimming removed 2 bases from V and 4 bases from J; junction bases left unmatched: 10.

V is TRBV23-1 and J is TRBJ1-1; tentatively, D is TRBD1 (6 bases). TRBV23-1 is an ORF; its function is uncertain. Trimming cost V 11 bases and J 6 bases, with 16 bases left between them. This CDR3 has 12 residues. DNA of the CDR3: TGCGCCCCTGTGGGGGCAGGGGCTGAAGCTTTCTTT. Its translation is CAPVGAGAEAFF.

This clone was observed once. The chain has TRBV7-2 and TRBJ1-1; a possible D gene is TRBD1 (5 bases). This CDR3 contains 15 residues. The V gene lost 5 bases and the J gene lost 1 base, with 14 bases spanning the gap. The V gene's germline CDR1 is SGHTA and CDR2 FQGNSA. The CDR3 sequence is CASSAHFGANTEAFF. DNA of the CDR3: TGTGCCAGCAGCGCCCATTTTGGGGCGAACACTGAAGCTTTCTTT. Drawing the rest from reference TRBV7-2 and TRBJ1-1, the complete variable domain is GAGVSQSPSNKVTEKGKDVELRCDPISGHTALYWYRQSLGQGLEFLIYFQGNSAPDKSGLPSDRFSAERTGGSVSTLTIQRTQQEDSAVYLCASSAHFGANTEAFFGQGTRLTVV.

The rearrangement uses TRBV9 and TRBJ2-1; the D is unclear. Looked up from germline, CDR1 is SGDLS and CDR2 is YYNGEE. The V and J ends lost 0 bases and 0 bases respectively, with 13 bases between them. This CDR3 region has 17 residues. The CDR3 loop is CASSVGPLRSSYNEQFF. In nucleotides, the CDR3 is TGTGCCAGCAGCGTAGGGCCCCTCCGGAGCTCCTACAATGAGCAGTTCTTC.

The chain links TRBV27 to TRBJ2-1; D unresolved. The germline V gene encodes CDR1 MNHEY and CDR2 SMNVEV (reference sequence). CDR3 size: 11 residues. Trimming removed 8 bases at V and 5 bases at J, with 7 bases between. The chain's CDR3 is CASASNNEQFF. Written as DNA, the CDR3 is TGTGCCAGCGCTAGTAACAATGAGCAGTTCTTC.

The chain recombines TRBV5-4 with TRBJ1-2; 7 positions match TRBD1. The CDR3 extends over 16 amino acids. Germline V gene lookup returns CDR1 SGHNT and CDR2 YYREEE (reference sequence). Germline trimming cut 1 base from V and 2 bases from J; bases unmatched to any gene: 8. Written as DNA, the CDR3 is TGTGCCAGCAGCTTGATACCCCCGGGACAGAACTATGGCTACACCTTC. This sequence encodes CASSLIPPGQNYGYTF.

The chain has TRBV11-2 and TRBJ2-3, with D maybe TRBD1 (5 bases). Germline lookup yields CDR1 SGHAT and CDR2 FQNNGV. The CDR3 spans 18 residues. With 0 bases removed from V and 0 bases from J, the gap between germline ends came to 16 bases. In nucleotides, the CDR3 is TGTGCCAGCAGCTTAGACGGATTTTCTGGGGCTAGCACAGATACGCAGTATTTT. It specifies CASSLDGFSGASTDTQYF.

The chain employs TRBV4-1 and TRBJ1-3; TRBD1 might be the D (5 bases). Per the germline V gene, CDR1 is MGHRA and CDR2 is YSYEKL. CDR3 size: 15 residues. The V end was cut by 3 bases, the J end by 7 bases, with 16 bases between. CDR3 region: CASSQESQVRNTIYF. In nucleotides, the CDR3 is TGCGCCAGCAGCCAGGAGTCACAGGTTCGGAACACCATATATTTT.

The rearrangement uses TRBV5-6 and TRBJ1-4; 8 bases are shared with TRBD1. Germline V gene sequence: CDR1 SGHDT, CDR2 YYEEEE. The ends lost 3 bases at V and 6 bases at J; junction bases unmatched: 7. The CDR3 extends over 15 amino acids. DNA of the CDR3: TGTGCCAGCAGCTCGGGGACAGGAGGGTATGAAAAACTGTTTTTT. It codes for CASSSGTGGYEKLFF.

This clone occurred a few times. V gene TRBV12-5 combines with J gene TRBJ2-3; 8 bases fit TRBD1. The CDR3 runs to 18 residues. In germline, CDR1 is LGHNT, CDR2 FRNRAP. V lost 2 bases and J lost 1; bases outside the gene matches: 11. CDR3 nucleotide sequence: TGTGCTAGTGGTTTGCCGTGGACAGGGCGCTTCGGCACAGATACGCAGTATTTT. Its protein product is CASGLPWTGRFGTDTQYF.

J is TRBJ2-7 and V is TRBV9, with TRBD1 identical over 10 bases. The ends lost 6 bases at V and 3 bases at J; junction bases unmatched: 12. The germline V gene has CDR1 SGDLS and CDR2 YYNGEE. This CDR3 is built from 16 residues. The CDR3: CASTPGTGDGGYEQYF. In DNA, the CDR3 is TGTGCCAGCACCCCCGGGACAGGGGACGGTGGCTACGAGCAGTACTTC.